Each of the 20 T cell receptor beta chains below was sequenced from the same sample in a study of T cell responses to AZD1222 COVID-19 vaccine. Here immunoSEQ multiplex PCR was the method, and the copy in TCRdb shows in-frame clones only, minus some. The repertoire includes about 270,000 clones, almost 95% of them detected once, and 0.55% sits in the top ten. The material sequenced was peripheral blood, taken 28 days after the second AZD1222 dose. These receptors all come from an adult who received the AZD1222 COVID-19 vaccine.

The gene calls are TRBV9 and TRBJ2-3, with a possible D match to TRBD1 (5 bases). Trimming shortened V by 0 bases and J by 3 bases, and 8 bases separated the two germline ends. Germline V CDR1 and CDR2: SGDLS, YYNGEE. This CDR3 has 14 residues. In DNA, the CDR3 is TGTGCCAGCAGCGTAGAGGGGTGGACAGATACGCAGTATTTT. It specifies CASSVEGWTDTQYF.

CDR3 bases: TGCGCCAGCAGCCAATTGTTTCGGGGGACGGCAAGGTCTACCTACGAGCAGTACTTC. Its protein is CASSQLFRGTARSTYEQYF. The V and J genes are TRBV4-1 and TRBJ2-7; tentative D call: TRBD2 (6 bases). The length of the CDR3 is 19 residues. Looked up from germline, CDR1 is MGHRA and CDR2 is YSYEKL. The germline V and J ends were trimmed by 2 bases and 2 bases, with 25 bases remaining between them.

The rearrangement joins TRBV3-1 (or the pseudogene TRBV3-2) to TRBJ1-3, with D perhaps matching TRBD1 (6 bases). Trimming left V 1 base short and J 0 bases short, with 22 bases between. CDR1 is LGHDT, CDR2 YNNKEL, per germline (reference sequence). CDR3 size: 20 residues. CDR3 in DNA: TGTGCCAGCAGCCAAGCTCCCAGCGGCAGGGGCTTCTCCTCTGGAAACACCATATATTTT. This codes for CASSQAPSGRGFSSGNTIYF.

This chain connects TRBV2 to TRBJ2-1; D tentatively fits TRBD1 or TRBD2 (5 bases each). Per the germline V gene, CDR1 is SNHLY and CDR2 is FYNNEI. Trimming removed 7 bases from V and 3 bases from J, with 13 bases in between. This CDR3 is 14 amino acids long. The CDR3 DNA reads as TGTGCCAGCACAGAAGGGACGGACTACAATGAGCAGTTCTTC. Residues: CASTEGTDYNEQFF. The full variable domain, in which reference TRBV2 and TRBJ2-1 provide the parts outside the CDR3, is EPEVTQTPSHQVTQMGQEVILRCVPISNHLYFYWYRQILGQKVEFLVSFYNNEISEKSEIFDDQFSVERPDGSNFTLKIRSTKLEDSAMYFCASTEGTDYNEQFFGPGTRLTVL.

The gene calls are TRBV19 and TRBJ1-5; TRBD1 might be the D (5 bases). The CDR3 sequence is 14 residues long. Per the germline V gene, CDR1 is LNHDA and CDR2 is SQIVND (reference sequence). V lost 9 bases to trimming and J lost 4 bases, with 16 bases between them. The CDR3 sequence: CASAPLGGNQPQHF. The CDR3 nucleotides read TGTGCCAGCGCCCCCTTGGGGGGAAATCAGCCCCAGCATTTT.

The chain carries TRBV18 and TRBJ1-5, with D possibly TRBD1 on 5 matching bases. The CDR3 loop spans 13 amino acids. The germline V gene has CDR1 KGHSH and CDR2 LQKENI. The V gene lost 5 bases and the J gene lost 3 bases, with 8 bases spanning the gap. In nucleotides, the CDR3 is TGTGCCAGCTCAGGAGGGGACAATCAGCCCCAGCATTTT. Its protein is CASSGGDNQPQHF. The whole variable domain, remainder taken from reference TRBV18 and TRBJ1-5, is NAGVMQNPRHLVRRRGQEARLRCSPMKGHSHVYWYRQLPEEGLKFMVYLQKENIIDESGMPKERFSAEFPKEGPSILRIQQVVRGDSAAYFCASSGGDNQPQHFGDGTRLSIL.

This clone was observed a single time. As DNA, the CDR3 is TGTGCCAGCAGCCAATCGGGAAGGGGTGGCTACACCTTC. Amino acids: CASSQSGRGGYTF. The genes are TRBV4-2 and TRBJ1-2, with D tentatively TRBD1 (5 bases). Trimming cost V 2 bases and J 7 bases, with 11 bases left between them. The CDR3 is made up of 13 amino acids. The germline V gene encodes CDR1 LGHNA and CDR2 YNFKEQ.

The chain has TRBV30 and TRBJ1-3; D unresolved. Trimming pared 3 bases from V and 4 bases from J, leaving 7 bases between. The CDR3 loop spans 12 amino acids. Germline CDR1 is GTSNPN and CDR2 is SVGIG (reference sequence). CDR3 nucleotide sequence: TGTGCCTGGAGGGGAGCGGGAAACACCATATATTTT. Translated, it gives CAWRGAGNTIYF.

The chain uses TRBV18 and TRBJ1-5; no firm D call. Trimming took 3 bases from V and 3 from J, leaving 6 bases between them. This CDR3 contains 13 residues. CDR1 is KGHSH, CDR2 LQKENI, per germline. The CDR3 nucleotides are TGTGCCAGCTCACCGGGCTTCAATCAGCCCCAGCATTTT. Translating gives CASSPGFNQPQHF.

V usage is TRBV3-1 (or the pseudogene TRBV3-2) and J usage is TRBJ2-2; D tentatively fits TRBD1 or TRBD2 (6 bases each). This CDR3 is built from 22 residues. V was cut by 0 bases and J by 5 bases, with 31 bases left in between. Germline loops: CDR1 LGHDT, CDR2 YNNKEL (reference sequence). Here the CDR3 DNA reads TGTGCCAGCAGCCAAGAATTTTTTTTTGGAACATCGGGGGCCATTCAAACCGGGGAGCTGTTTTTT. Amino acid sequence: CASSQEFFFGTSGAIQTGELFF.

J is TRBJ2-4 and V is TRBV4-1; the D is unclear. The germline V gene encodes CDR1 MGHRA and CDR2 YSYEKL. Deletions cut 2 bases from V and 3 bases from J, with 11 bases between. This CDR3 is built from 15 residues. The chain's CDR3 is CASSQPTVDKNIQYF. DNA for the CDR3: TGCGCCAGCAGCCAACCAACGGTCGACAAAAACATTCAGTACTTC.

The V gene is TRBV15, the J gene TRBJ2-7; possible D gene TRBD2, 6 bases. Germline CDR1 LNHNV, CDR2 YYDKDF (reference sequence). Trimming took off 0 bases at V and 4 bases at J, with 13 bases between the two ends. This CDR3 has 15 residues. Here the CDR3 reads CATSRDRAGRYEQYF. Here the CDR3 DNA reads TGTGCCACCAGCAGAGATAGGGCAGGGAGGTACGAGCAGTACTTC.

This rearrangement joins TRBV14 to TRBJ2-3; no firm D call. The V and J ends lost 0 bases and 3 bases respectively, with 7 bases between them. Germline V gene sequence: CDR1 SGHDN, CDR2 FVKESK. The CDR3 runs to 14 residues. The CDR3 nucleotides are TGTGCCAGCAGCCAAGACATATGGACAGATACGCAGTATTTT. This codes for CASSQDIWTDTQYF.

The chain employs TRBV28 and TRBJ2-7; unclear D gene. Trimming stripped 8 bases from V and 4 bases from J, with 9 bases between. The germline gives CDR1 MDHEN, CDR2 SYDVKM. This CDR3 region has 11 residues. The CDR3 DNA reads TGTGCCAGCGTTGGGCCTTACGAGCAGTACTTC. It encodes CASVGPYEQYF.

The chain carries TRBV7-9 and TRBJ2-2; D call uncertain. Between the trimmed V and J ends, which lost 5 bases and 7 bases, there was a span of 5 bases. The CDR3 length is 11 residues. Germline CDR1 is SEHNR and CDR2 is FQNEAQ (reference sequence). The CDR3 sequence: CASSRIGELFF. For the CDR3, the DNA is TGTGCCAGCAGCCGGATCGGGGAGCTGTTTTTT. Full variable domain (outside the CDR3, taken from reference TRBV7-9 and TRBJ2-2): DTGVSQNPRHKITKRGQNVTFRCDPISEHNRLYWYRQTLGQGPEFLTYFQNEAQLEKSRLLSDRFSAERPKGSFSTLEIQRTEQGDSAMYLCASSRIGELFFGEGSRLTVL.

The chain combines TRBV28 with TRBJ2-2; weak D call: TRBD2 (6 bases). The CDR3 length is 15 residues. Germline V lookup: CDR1 MDHEN, CDR2 SYDVKM. The ends were cut back, 5 bases at V and 5 bases at J, with 15 bases in the middle. CDR3 in amino acids: CASSRPSGVTGELFF. The CDR3 nucleotides read TGTGCCAGCAGTCGACCATCGGGGGTTACCGGGGAGCTGTTTTTT.

The J gene is TRBJ2-2, the V gene TRBV11-3; D is perhaps TRBD2 (5 bases). Germline V gives CDR1 SGHNT, CDR2 YENEEA. This CDR3 has 17 residues. V was cut by 0 bases and J by 6 bases, with 17 bases left in between. The CDR3 here is CASSLDHVSVFPGELFF. CDR3 in DNA: TGTGCCAGCAGCTTAGATCATGTTAGCGTTTTCCCCGGGGAGCTGTTTTTT.

CDR3 region: CASSQTVINSPLHF. As DNA, the CDR3 is TGTGCCAGCAGCCAAACAGTGATCAATTCACCCCTCCACTTT. The rearrangement joins TRBV5-6 to TRBJ1-6, with D unclear. Germline assignment: CDR1 SGHDT and CDR2 YYEEEE. The length of the CDR3 is 14 residues. V was clipped by 4 bases and J by 7 bases, with 12 bases between them. Variable domain in full (rest from reference TRBV5-6 and TRBJ1-6): DAGVTQSPTHLIKTRGQQVTLRCSPKSGHDTVSWYQQALGQGPQFIFQYYEEEERQRGNFPDRFSGHQFPNYSSELNVNALLLGDSALYLCASSQTVINSPLHFGNGTRLTVT.

The chain joins TRBV9 to TRBJ2-2; 13 bases align to TRBD2. The CDR3 extends over 19 amino acids. With 3 bases clipped from V and 4 bases from J, the junction kept 12 bases outside the gene matches. Germline loops: CDR1 SGDLS, CDR2 YYNGEE. Here the CDR3 DNA reads TGTGCCAGCAGCGCAAAACGGACTAGCGGGAGTACCGGCACCGGGGAGCTGTTTTTT. As protein: CASSAKRTSGSTGTGELFF.

The chain recombines TRBV5-6 with TRBJ1-5, with 9 positions matching TRBD1. J gave up 6 bases and V 4 bases, and 2 bases lay outside the gene matches. CDR3 size: 13 residues. Per germline, CDR1 SGHDT and CDR2 YYEEEE. CDR3 DNA: TGTGCCAGCAGCGGGGGACAGGGTCAGCCCCAGCATTTT. As protein: CASSGGQGQPQHF.